The TCR beta chain under discussion was sequenced for a study of T cells after yellow fever vaccination. Study in general: The SMART-Seq v4 Ultra Low Input method served to prepare the low-cell-number fractions. Study-wide results and limits: The booster saw the reappearance of most primary-vaccination clones (approximately 97% CD4, almost 90% CD8).

V was clipped by 5 bases and J by 1 base, with 11 bases between them. The length of the CDR3 is 14 residues. The germline V gene encodes CDR1 SEHNR and CDR2 FQNEAQ (reference sequence). TCRdb re-called the 5' RACE reads with MiXCR, one entry per CDR3 protein. There are around 26,000 distinct CDR3 sequences in the sample; about 3.2% occur only once, and approximately 0.89% lies in the top ten. This clonotype was counted ten times or more. The chain couples TRBV7-9 to TRBJ2-5; maybe TRBD2 (5 bases). This clonotype originated in a man aged 18 to 30 who received the YFV17D yellow fever vaccine. Specimen: PBMCs, either bulk or a sorted T-cell subset (CD4+, CD8+, memory, or dextramer-sorted; not recorded which), collected around 45 days after the first yellow fever vaccination. CDR3 sequence (DNA): TGTGCCAGCAGCCTCGGGGTCCGCCAAGAGACCCAGTACTTC. Translation: CASSLGVRQETQYF.